The 20 T cell receptor beta chains in this list originate from one sample, sequenced in a study of cytomegalovirus exposure and HLA in healthy donors. The PCR ran on 60 Vbeta and 13 Jbeta primers. Here immunoSEQ multiplex PCR was the method, and the copy in TCRdb shows in-frame clones only, minus some. The table has some 190,000 clones, approximately 80% seen once. The sequenced sample consisted of PBMCs. These TCRs come from a man aged 40-50 years in good health and CMV-seropositive.

The rearrangement uses TRBV6-5 and TRBJ2-1, with TRBD2 matching 11 bases. Looked up from germline, CDR1 is MNHEY and CDR2 is SVGAGI. The CDR3 contains 16 residues. J lost 10 bases, V lost 4 bases, and 12 bases had no gene match. The CDR3 DNA is TGTGCCAGCAGTTTAACTAGCGGGAGCCCCTGGGGCGAGCAGTTCTTC. Residues: CASSLTSGSPWGEQFF.

This clone was observed a single time. The chain joins TRBV5-1 to TRBJ2-7; D is unresolved. Germline V gene sequence: CDR1 SGHRS, CDR2 YFSETQ. Trimming pared 0 bases from V and 2 bases from J, leaving 9 bases between. This CDR3 is 14 amino acids long. Here the CDR3 reads CASSLVARTYEQYF. CDR3 sequence (DNA): TGCGCCAGCAGCTTGGTAGCAAGAACCTACGAGCAGTACTTC.

The V call is TRBV2, the J call TRBJ2-1, with 16 bases aligning to TRBD2. Germline CDR1 SNHLY, CDR2 FYNNEI. Trimming took 2 bases from V and 6 from J; bases not matched to a gene: 4. This CDR3 spans 17 amino acids. The DNA of the CDR3 is TGTGCCAGCAGTGAAATTGGGACTAGCGGGGGGGCCAATGAGCAGTTCTTC. As protein: CASSEIGTSGGANEQFF.

This clone occurred once. The chain employs TRBV29-1 and TRBJ2-7, with TRBD2 matching over 8 bases. The CDR3 sequence is 12 residues long. Losses at the gene ends were 6 bases for V and 2 bases for J; bases not matched to a gene: 3. In germline, CDR1 is SQVTM, CDR2 ANQGSEA. CDR3 loop: CSVRGGPYEQYF. In nucleotides, the CDR3 is TGCAGCGTCCGGGGGGGCCCCTACGAGCAGTACTTC.

The chain uses TRBV7-6 and TRBJ2-1; D is uncertain. Germline V lookup: CDR1 SGHVS, CDR2 FNYEAQ. Trimming removed 6 bases at V and 5 bases at J, with 8 bases between. The CDR3 is 12 residues long. The CDR3 protein is CASSYLDNEQFF. The CDR3 nucleotides read TGTGCCAGCAGTTACTTGGACAATGAGCAGTTCTTC.

As DNA, the CDR3 is TGTGCCAGCAGTTCACTAGCATGGGAAAACACAGATACGCAGTATTTT. Protein: CASSSLAWENTDTQYF. The V call is TRBV27, the J call TRBJ2-3; possible D gene TRBD2, 6 bases. The V gene's germline CDR1 is MNHEY and CDR2 SMNVEV (reference sequence). Trimming removed 4 bases from V and 2 bases from J, with 16 bases in between. The CDR3 extends over 16 amino acids.

This clone turned up a few times. The chain carries TRBV2 and TRBJ2-7, with 8 bases that match TRBD1. J was trimmed by 3 bases and V by 7 bases; bases with no gene match: 8. Germline CDR1 reads SNHLY; CDR2 reads FYNNEI. CDR3 length: 14 amino acids. The CDR3 DNA sequence: TGTGCCAGCACCGCAGGACAGGGTGACTACGAGCAGTACTTC. It specifies CASTAGQGDYEQYF. Drawing the rest from reference TRBV2 and TRBJ2-7, the complete variable domain is EPEVTQTPSHQVTQMGQEVILRCVPISNHLYFYWYRQILGQKVEFLVSFYNNEISEKSEIFDDQFSVERPDGSNFTLKIRSTKLEDSAMYFCASTAGQGDYEQYFGPGTRLTVT.

The table lists this clone with a count of one. The J gene is TRBJ1-2, the V gene TRBV7-2, with 7 nucleotides matching TRBD1. From germline, CDR1 is SGHTA and CDR2 FQGNSA. The CDR3 consists of 15 residues. The J segment lost 8 bases and the V segment lost 7 bases, leaving 16 bases of the junction unmatched. In DNA form, the CDR3 reads TGTGCCAGCACCCTCACACAGGGGAACTTGGGAGGCTACACCTTC. Amino acids: CASTLTQGNLGGYTF.

V is TRBV7-2 and J is TRBJ2-2; 15 positions match TRBD2. Germline values: CDR1 SGHTA, CDR2 FQGNSA. The CDR3 spans 14 residues. The J segment lost 12 bases and the V segment lost 5 bases, leaving 4 bases of the junction unmatched. The CDR3: CASSLGTSGRQLFF. In DNA, the CDR3 is TGTGCCAGCAGCCTGGGGACTAGCGGGAGGCAGCTGTTTTTT.

The chain carries TRBV2 and TRBJ2-4; the match to TRBD1 covers 9 bases. With V trimmed by 6 bases and J by 3 bases, 3 bases remained unmatched. Germline CDR1 SNHLY, CDR2 FYNNEI. The CDR3 is 14 residues long. This CDR3 is CASSDRGSKNIQYF. The CDR3 DNA reads TGTGCCAGCAGCGACAGGGGGAGCAAAAACATTCAGTACTTC.

This sequence joins TRBV6-5 and TRBJ1-3; weak D call: TRBD1 (5 bases). Per the germline V gene, CDR1 is MNHEY and CDR2 is SVGAGI. The CDR3 has 12 residues. V was trimmed by 5 bases and J by 14 bases, leaving 16 bases between them. The CDR3 DNA is TGTGCCAGCAGTACGACAGCGAGACCCCTATATTTT. Translated, it gives CASSTTARPLYF.

The chain is built from TRBV10-3 and TRBJ2-7; TRBD2 matches 12 bases. The germline V gene has CDR1 ENHRY and CDR2 SYGVKD. This CDR3 has 14 residues. The V segment lost 8 bases and the J segment 2 bases; nucleotides outside the gene matches: 4. The CDR3 nucleotides read TGTGCCATCCGGACTAGCGGGACCCCCTACGAGCAGTACTTC. Its protein product is CAIRTSGTPYEQYF.

This rearrangement joins TRBV6-5 to TRBJ1-1; 7 bases fit TRBD1. Germline values: CDR1 MNHEY, CDR2 SVGAGI. V lost 5 bases and J lost 10; bases outside the gene matches: 10. CDR3 length equals 13 residues. CDR3 sequence reads: CASSEVGTERAFF. The CDR3 nucleotides read TGTGCCAGCAGTGAAGTGGGGACAGAACGAGCTTTCTTT.

The chain recombines TRBV6-1 with TRBJ1-1; 9 nucleotides match TRBD1. The CDR3 consists of 14 residues. The trim removed 6 bases at V and 6 bases at J, leaving 8 bases unmatched. CDR1 MNHNS and CDR2 SASEGT come from the germline V gene. This CDR3 is CASRAGQGRPEAFF. The CDR3, as DNA: TGTGCCAGCAGAGCGGGACAGGGTCGGCCTGAAGCTTTCTTT.

This clone was recorded once. The chain combines TRBV4-3 with TRBJ2-3, with 10 bases aligning to TRBD2. Germline CDR1 reads LGHNA; CDR2 reads YSLEER. This CDR3 spans 17 amino acids. V lost 3 bases and J lost 1; bases outside the gene matches: 7. The CDR3 sequence: CASSQGAGTSGTDTQYF. The CDR3, as DNA: TGCGCCAGCAGCCAGGGAGCAGGGACTAGCGGCACAGATACGCAGTATTTT.

V usage is TRBV7-9 and J usage is TRBJ1-4, with TRBD1 identical over 9 bases. Germline trimming cut 5 bases from V and 6 bases from J; bases unmatched to any gene: 4. Per germline, CDR1 SEHNR and CDR2 FQNEAQ (reference sequence). The CDR3 contains 14 residues. CDR3 sequence (DNA): TGTGCCAGCAGCGTGAGACAGGGGGATGAAAAACTGTTTTTT. Protein product: CASSVRQGDEKLFF.

The V gene is TRBV6-1, the J gene TRBJ2-3, with 9 bases matching TRBD1. The V segment lost 7 bases and the J segment 1 base; nucleotides outside the gene matches: 6. CDR1 and CDR2 from the germline V gene are MNHNS and SASEGT. This CDR3 spans 15 amino acids. The CDR3 DNA is TGTGCCAGCAAAACCGGGACAGGGCGCACAGATACGCAGTATTTT. Translation: CASKTGTGRTDTQYF.

V is TRBV6-1 and J is TRBJ2-1; TRBD2 matches 9 bases. The CDR3 runs 15 residues. J gave up 6 bases and V 4 bases, and 7 bases lay outside the gene matches. CDR1 and CDR2 (germline): MNHNS, SASEGT. CDR3 in DNA: TGTGCCAGCAGTGTGGCGGGAGGGCCCCTCAATGAGCAGTTCTTC. Protein: CASSVAGGPLNEQFF.

For the CDR3, the DNA is TGTGCCAGCAGCGCCCTCGGTGTTAGTGATACGCAGTATTTT. Its protein is CASSALGVSDTQYF. The chain carries TRBV7-2 and TRBJ2-3; D gene unclear. CDR1 and CDR2 (germline): SGHTA, FQGNSA. The CDR3 sequence is 14 residues long. The germline V and J ends were trimmed by 5 bases and 6 bases, with 15 bases remaining between them. Filled out from reference TRBV7-2 and TRBJ2-3, the complete variable domain reads GAGVSQSPSNKVTEKGKDVELRCDPISGHTALYWYRQSLGQGLEFLIYFQGNSAPDKSGLPSDRFSAERTGGSVSTLTIQRTQQEDSAVYLCASSALGVSDTQYFGPGTRLTVL.

The genes are TRBV5-1 and TRBJ1-1; TRBD1 agrees at 7 bases. J gave up 0 bases and V 2 bases, and 4 bases lay outside the gene matches. The CDR3 covers 15 residues. Germline assignment: CDR1 SGHRS and CDR2 YFSETQ. The CDR3 DNA reads TGCGCCAGCAGCTTAGGGGGCGACATGAACACTGAAGCTTTCTTT. It specifies CASSLGGDMNTEAFF.